This T cell receptor beta chain stems from a study of shared clonotypes between healthy human individuals. Assay used: immunoSEQ multiplex PCR; TCRdb lists only in-frame clones, some missing. The repertoire consists of a few million clones, with more than 80% occurring once and the leading ten covering 0.39%. This clone was observed a single time. The sequence was obtained from a man younger than 35 in good health. Some clones in this sample may be carry-over from other donors' samples. What was sequenced was naive CD4+ T cells from PBMCs. The subset: CD45RA+ positively selected.

In nucleotides, the CDR3 is TGTGCCAGCGACTATTACGGCAGGGGGCTGGACGAGCAGTACTTC. Its translation: CASDYYGRGLDEQYF. The chain carries TRBV5-6 and TRBJ2-7; the match to TRBD1 covers 8 bases. Per the germline V gene, CDR1 is SGHDT and CDR2 is YYEEEE. V lost 7 bases and J lost 5; bases outside the gene matches: 14. CDR3 length: 15 residues.